This T cell receptor beta chain was observed in a study of T cell repertoires in cytomegalovirus infection. Overall study context: Signatures in public TCR beta sequences pointed to both CMV infection and matching HLA type.

This clonotype was observed a handful of times. Its target is not known. TCRdb reprocessed the reads via MiXCR and lists one record per CDR3 protein. The sample lists about a million distinct CDR3 sequences; around 30% were seen once. Study results and caveats: The ex vivo response showed dominance by HLA-C-restricted CMV-specific TCR beta clonotypes.

The TCR comes from a human donor in good health (CMV status not recorded). Some clones in this sample may be carry-over from other donors' samples. Sequencing was performed on cultured CD8+ T cells from PBMCs, taken from culture after CMV antigen stimulation.

Here the CDR3 DNA reads TGTGCCAGCAGTTCCCCTGGGAGCTCCTATAATTCACCCCTCCACTTT. Protein: CASSSPGSSYNSPLHF. This chain uses TRBV6-1 with TRBJ1-6; D not certain. This CDR3 is 16 amino acids long. Per the germline V gene, CDR1 is MNHNS and CDR2 is SASEGT. The V end was cut by 5 bases, the J end by 0 bases, with 11 bases between.